Listed here are 29 T cell receptor beta chains from one sample, sequenced in a study of T cell repertoires in cytomegalovirus infection (dated by TCRdb to the late 2010s). Sequencing instrument: Illumina HiSeq 1500. Clones were called with MiXCR by TCRdb after fastp trimmed the public reads at Q25, and only in-frame beta chains were retained. Rows are unified per CDR3 protein, each entry keeping the most common DNA and genes. This sample gives approximately 910,000 distinct CDR3 sequences in total; approximately 31% of them show up just once. More than 13% of the sample goes to the ten largest clones. Interpreted using the paper, the treatment or condition label stands for: in vitro stimulation with specific CMV peptide epitopes to enrich CMV-specific T cells. No antigen has been identified for these receptors. This specimen consisted of cultured CD8+ T cells from PBMCs, obtained from culture after CMV antigen stimulation. These receptors all stem from a human donor in good health (CMV status not recorded). Some clones in this sample may be carry-over from other donors' samples.

Only a few counts were recorded for this clonotype. The gene calls are TRBV19 and TRBJ2-3; 9 nucleotides match TRBD2. This CDR3 is built from 15 residues. Looked up from germline, CDR1 is LNHDA and CDR2 is SQIVND (reference sequence). With V trimmed by 5 bases and J by 0 bases, 3 bases remained unmatched. CDR3 sequence (DNA): TGTGCCAGTAGTGTGCGGGGGGGTAGCACAGATACGCAGTATTTT. It is translated as CASSVRGGSTDTQYF.

The rearrangement links TRBV13 to TRBJ2-7; the D call may be TRBD1 or TRBD2 (5 bases each). The CDR3 is 14 residues long. Between the trimmed V and J ends, which lost 2 bases and 1 base, there was a span of 9 bases. CDR1 is PRHDT, CDR2 FYEKMQ, per germline (reference sequence). Here the CDR3 DNA reads TGTGCCAGCAGCTTAAGGGACGGTTCCTACGAGCAGTACGTC. This translates into CASSLRDGSYEQYV.

This clonotype showed up many times. The chain recombines TRBV7-9 with TRBJ1-4; D is unclear. The CDR3 consists of 18 residues. The germline V and J ends were trimmed by 7 bases and 0 bases, with 21 bases remaining between them. CDR1 SEHNR and CDR2 FQNEAQ come from the germline V gene (reference sequence). The CDR3 DNA sequence: TGTGCCAGCACTGCCACCTCAAGGAAGGACGCAACTAATGAAAAACTGTTTTTT. As protein: CASTATSRKDATNEKLFF.

For this clonotype: One end of the junction is discordant with germline, which a read error may explain. J is TRBJ2-2 and V is TRBV7-4; D ambiguous. The germline V gene has CDR1 SGHVT and CDR2 SQSDAQ. CDR3 size: 12 residues. The chain's CDR3 is CASSYNTRELFF. The CDR3 DNA follows: TGTGCCAGCAGTTATAACACCAGGGAGCTGTTTTTT.

This clonotype was picked up many times. As DNA, the CDR3 is TGTGCCAGCAGCTTAGTAGCGATCCGAGAGACCCAGTACTTC. This translates into CASSLVAIRETQYF. The chain employs TRBV7-2 and TRBJ2-5; the D gene is possibly TRBD2 (5 bases). Trimming removed 1 base at V and 4 bases at J, with 10 bases between. Looked up from germline, CDR1 is SGHTA and CDR2 is FQGNSA. The length of the CDR3 is 14 residues.

The rearrangement uses TRBV5-5 and TRBJ2-7; possibly TRBD1 for D (5 bases). Trimming took off 0 bases at V and 5 bases at J, with 12 bases between the two ends. The germline V gene has CDR1 SGHKS and CDR2 YYEKEE (reference sequence). CDR3 length: 14 residues. In DNA form, the CDR3 reads TGTGCCAGCAGCTTGGAACCGCAGGGCGACGAGCAGTACGTC. As protein: CASSLEPQGDEQYV.

This clonotype was observed a few times. The J gene is TRBJ1-1, the V gene TRBV4-3; possibly TRBD1 for D (5 bases). V was shortened by 2 bases and J by 0 bases, with 13 bases between the two germline ends. The CDR3 contains 16 residues. Germline lookup yields CDR1 LGHNA and CDR2 YSLEER. The CDR3 protein is CASSQSGVDMNTEAFF. The CDR3 DNA follows: TGCGCCAGCAGCCAATCAGGTGTGGACATGAACACTGAAGCTTTCTTT.

The chain carries TRBV20-1 and TRBJ1-2; the D is unclear. CDR3 length: 15 amino acids. The V end was cut by 6 bases, the J end by 4 bases, with 21 bases between. Germline V gene lookup returns CDR1 DFQATT and CDR2 SNEGSKA (reference sequence). The DNA for the CDR3 is TGCAGTGCAACTCCTCGACTGGGGTTGACCTATGGCTACACCTTC. It encodes CSATPRLGLTYGYTF.

This clonotype was observed a few times. This chain joins TRBV4-1 and TRBJ2-1; 8 bases map to TRBD2. The CDR3 is 13 amino acids. Germline lookup yields CDR1 MGHRA and CDR2 YSYEKL. V was clipped by 6 bases and J by 10 bases; unmatched bases: 8. Here the CDR3 DNA reads TGCGCCAGCAGAGGGGCGGGGGGTGACGAGCAGTTCTTC. Translating gives CASRGAGGDEQFF.

In this sample, this clonotype turned up a few times. This chain links TRBV4-1 with TRBJ2-3; TRBD1 agrees at 7 bases. Trimming at V came to 0 bases and at J to 5 bases, leaving 5 bases not matched to a gene. CDR3 length equals 15 residues. CDR1 is MGHRA, CDR2 YSYEKL, per germline. The DNA of the CDR3 is TGCGCCAGCAGCCAAGATTCCCAGGGGGAAGATACGCAGTATTTT. Protein: CASSQDSQGEDTQYF.

This clonotype was picked up a small number of times. This rearrangement joins TRBV5-1 to TRBJ2-1; the D call may be TRBD1 or TRBD2 (5 bases each). Germline CDR1 is SGHRS and CDR2 is YFSETQ. The V gene lost 1 base and the J gene lost 0 bases, with 14 bases spanning the gap. The length of the CDR3 is 17 residues. The CDR3 region is CASSLHRQTTSYNEQFF. CDR3 nucleotides: TGCGCCAGCAGCTTGCACCGACAGACTACCTCCTACAATGAGCAGTTCTTC.

The chain uses TRBV19 and TRBJ2-1, with D uncertain. Germline CDR1 LNHDA, CDR2 SQIVND (reference sequence). V lost 3 bases and J lost 0, with 18 bases in between. The CDR3 is made up of 18 amino acids. The CDR3: CASSINDGGKSSYNEQFF. The CDR3, as DNA: TGTGCCAGTAGTATCAATGATGGCGGAAAAAGCTCCTACAATGAGCAGTTCTTC.

This clonotype was detected many times. This chain connects TRBV28 to TRBJ2-1; 7 nucleotides line up with TRBD1. This CDR3 is 16 amino acids long. Germline V CDR1 and CDR2: MDHEN, SYDVKM. V lost 3 bases and J lost 7; bases outside the gene matches: 12. Written as DNA, the CDR3 is TGTGCCAGCAGTTTTCCATCGACAGGGAGTAGGAATGAGCAGTTCTTC. This translates into CASSFPSTGSRNEQFF.

The V and J genes are TRBV29-1 and TRBJ2-3; possibly TRBD1 or TRBD2 for D (5 bases each). Trimming removed 6 bases from V and 6 bases from J, with 16 bases in between. CDR1 and CDR2 (germline): SQVTM, ANQGSEA. CDR3 length: 13 amino acids. The CDR3 sequence: CSVPLGVADTQYF. CDR3 coding DNA: TGCAGCGTCCCATTGGGGGTGGCGGATACGCAGTATTTT.

The chain recombines TRBV7-3 with TRBJ2-1, with 7 positions matching TRBD1. Germline loops: CDR1 SGHTA, CDR2 FQGTGA. CDR3 length: 16 residues. The junction had 10 bases not matched to a gene; V was cut back by 2 bases and J by 6 bases. The CDR3 sequence is CASSLPDRDPTNEQFF. The CDR3, as DNA: TGTGCCAGCAGCTTACCCGACAGGGACCCCACCAATGAGCAGTTCTTC.

V gene TRBV5-6 combines with J gene TRBJ1-1; D not resolved. The V end was cut by 3 bases, the J end by 1 base, with 10 bases between. The CDR3 runs to 14 residues. Looked up from germline, CDR1 is SGHDT and CDR2 is YYEEEE. In DNA form, the CDR3 reads TGTGCCAGCAGCTCCCCCTGGGCGAACACTGAAGCTTTCTTT. Translation gives CASSSPWANTEAFF.

This clonotype has just a few counts. The chain uses TRBV14 and TRBJ1-4, with D maybe TRBD1 (6 bases). Germline-derived CDR1 and CDR2 are SGHDN and FVKESK. V lost 5 bases and J 3 bases, leaving 13 bases between the germline ends. The CDR3 runs 15 residues. The CDR3 region is CASSAGELPNEKLFF. CDR3 DNA: TGTGCCAGCAGCGCAGGGGAACTACCTAATGAAAAACTGTTTTTT. The full variable domain, with the rest looked up from reference TRBV14 and TRBJ1-4, is EAGVTQFPSHSVIEKGQTVTLRCDPISGHDNLYWYRRVMGKEIKFLLHFVKESKQDESGMPNNRFLAERTGGTYSTLKVQPAELEDSGVYFCASSAGELPNEKLFFGSGTQLSVL.

V and J are TRBV4-2 and TRBJ2-3; 10 bases align to TRBD1. CDR3 length: 16 amino acids. The ends lost 2 bases at V and 6 bases at J; junction bases unmatched: 8. Germline lookup yields CDR1 LGHNA and CDR2 YNFKEQ. In DNA form, the CDR3 reads TGTGCCAGCAGCCAAAGGGGACAGGGGACCCTGGATACGCAGTATTTT. Translation: CASSQRGQGTLDTQYF.

V and J are TRBV11-2 and TRBJ1-5; D uncertain. The CDR3 covers 15 residues. Trimming took 2 bases from V and 4 from J, leaving 12 bases between them. Germline CDR1 is SGHAT and CDR2 is FQNNGV. CDR3 protein: CASSLSPTSNQPQHF. CDR3 DNA: TGTGCCAGCAGCTTATCGCCTACCTCGAATCAGCCCCAGCATTTT.

V and J are TRBV5-8 and TRBJ2-1, with 7 bases identical to TRBD2. This CDR3 has 15 amino acids. The V segment lost 5 bases and the J segment 4 bases; nucleotides outside the gene matches: 9. Germline CDR1 SGHTS, CDR2 YDEGEE. The CDR3 spells CASSYKGGPYNEQFF. CDR3 DNA: TGTGCCAGCAGTTACAAGGGAGGGCCTTACAATGAGCAGTTCTTC.

The table lists this clonotype with a few counts. The gene calls are TRBV12-5 and TRBJ2-3; 7 positions match TRBD2. The CDR3 loop spans 17 amino acids. The germline gives CDR1 LGHNT, CDR2 FRNRAP. V dropped 3 bases and J dropped 0; count of bases not matched to a gene: 9. The CDR3 DNA reads TGTGCTAGTGGTTTTGGGACTAACCCAACTAGCACAGATACGCAGTATTTT. It specifies CASGFGTNPTSTDTQYF.

This clonotype was seen a handful of times. V and J are TRBV11-2 and TRBJ1-6, with TRBD1 matching 8 bases. Germline assignment: CDR1 SGHAT and CDR2 FQNNGV. The CDR3 spans 16 residues. Germline trimming cut 5 bases from V and 10 bases from J; bases unmatched to any gene: 13. The CDR3 DNA is TGTGCCAGCAGCCCACTAGACAGGGGAATGAGATCACCCCTCCACTTT. Protein sequence: CASSPLDRGMRSPLHF.

The chain is built from TRBV4-2 and TRBJ2-3; no clear D gene. Germline V gene sequence: CDR1 LGHNA, CDR2 YNFKEQ. The CDR3 length is 16 residues. The ends were cut back, 0 bases at V and 0 bases at J, with 10 bases in the middle. CDR3 sequence: CASSQDLQASTDTQYF. The CDR3 DNA reads TGTGCCAGCAGCCAAGATCTCCAGGCTAGCACAGATACGCAGTATTTT.

This clonotype showed up just a few times. This rearrangement joins TRBV4-3 to TRBJ1-1; D perhaps matches TRBD1 (5 bases). Germline-derived CDR1 and CDR2 are LGHNA and YSLEER. The CDR3 is 13 amino acids. The germline V and J ends were trimmed by 0 bases and 11 bases, with 13 bases remaining between them. CDR3 DNA: TGCGCCAGCAGCCAAGAGCGGGGGTTTGAGGCTTTCTTT. Protein product: CASSQERGFEAFF.

The chain is built from TRBV6-2 or TRBV6-3 and TRBJ2-7, with D possibly TRBD2 on 5 matching bases. V lost 3 bases and J 3 bases, leaving 18 bases between the germline ends. The germline V gene has CDR1 MNHEY and CDR2 SVGEGT. CDR3 length: 16 amino acids. In nucleotides, the CDR3 is TGTGCCAGCAGTTATAGTATGCGTCTGGACTTCTACGAGCAGTACGTC. Translation: CASSYSMRLDFYEQYV.

This clonotype was observed a handful of times. The gene calls are TRBV5-8 and TRBJ1-5; D possibly corresponds to TRBD1 (6 bases). CDR3 length equals 15 residues. CDR1 is SGHTS, CDR2 YDEGEE, per germline. V lost 5 bases to trimming and J lost 4 bases, with 16 bases between them. The CDR3: CASRLIQGWNQPQHF. The DNA for the CDR3 is TGTGCCAGCAGACTAATACAGGGTTGGAATCAGCCCCAGCATTTT. The whole variable domain, filled in from reference TRBV5-8 and TRBJ1-5, reads EAGVTQSPTHLIKTRGQQATLRCSPISGHTSVYWYQQALGLGLQFLLWYDEGEERNRGNFPPRFSGRQFPNYSSELNVNALELEDSALYLCASRLIQGWNQPQHFGDGTRLSIL.

The table lists this clonotype with a few counts. J is TRBJ1-4 and V is TRBV7-8; tentatively, D is TRBD1 (6 bases). Deletions cut 5 bases from V and 4 bases from J, with 14 bases between. The CDR3 runs 15 residues. Germline V lookup: CDR1 SGHVS, CDR2 FQNEAQ. CDR3 sequence reads: CASSARGQYNEKLFF. CDR3 coding DNA: TGTGCCAGCAGCGCACGGGGGCAGTATAATGAAAAACTGTTTTTT.

This clonotype showed up just a few times. This sequence joins TRBV7-9 and TRBJ1-3, with no clear D. The germline V gene encodes CDR1 SEHNR and CDR2 FQNEAQ (reference sequence). This CDR3 is built from 14 residues. V was clipped by 5 bases and J by 0 bases, with 8 bases between them. The CDR3 reads CASSTPGSGNTIYF. The CDR3 nucleotides read TGTGCCAGCAGCACCCCGGGCTCTGGAAACACCATATATTTT.

This clonotype appeared a few times. The V and J genes are TRBV7-6 and TRBJ1-1; D unresolved. Per the germline V gene, CDR1 is SGHVS and CDR2 is FNYEAQ. With 2 bases removed from V and 3 bases from J, the gap between germline ends came to 10 bases. This CDR3 is built from 14 residues. In DNA, the CDR3 is TGTGCCAGCAGCTTATCCTGGGGAGACACTGAAGCTTTCTTT. Protein product: CASSLSWGDTEAFF. Combining the CDR3 with reference TRBV7-6 and TRBJ1-1 gives the whole variable domain GAGVSQSPRYKVTKRGQDVALRCDPISGHVSLYWYRQALGQGPEFLTYFNYEAQQDKSGLPNDRFSAERPEGSISTLTIQRTEQRDSAMYRCASSLSWGDTEAFFGQGTRLTVV.